This paragraph reports one T cell receptor (beta chain). Data came from immunoSEQ multiplex PCR; TCRdb stores just in-frame clones and leaves some out. The sample consists of approximately 440,000 clones, 75% to 90% of them appearing once. These data originate in a study of blood T cell repertoires in COVID-19. Across the study: The study drew acute and convalescent COVID-19 samples from the United States, Italy and Spain. Sample material is recorded as cDNA or gDNA derived from T cells, B-cell-depleted T cells, or PBMCs.

Individuals drawn from 20 to 25 US areas were about 18 to 95 years old. The CDR3 runs 14 residues. This rearrangement joins TRBV21-1 to TRBJ2-7; the D segment call TRBD1 is taken from the table without a DNA check. TRBV21-1 is a pseudogene locus. This receptor was obtained from a woman under 30 who had recovered from COVID-19. Input material: PBMCs or T cells enriched from blood (not recorded which). CDR3 in DNA: TGTGCCAGCAGCAATAAAGGTCAGGGCCCGCGGCAGTACTTC. Protein: CASSNKGQGPRQYF.